There are a few counts of the clone carrying this TCR beta chain. Its cognate antigen is unknown. This specimen belongs to a study of cytomegalovirus exposure and HLA in healthy donors. Study-wide background: Prior work identified some 120 million unique TCR beta sequences in roughly 190 million T cells. For the approximately 430 genotyped donors, more than 80% fell within the Caucasian-associated ancestry cluster.

Both 60 Vbeta primers and 13 Jbeta primers went into the PCR. Data came from immunoSEQ multiplex PCR; TCRdb stores just in-frame clones and leaves some out. Here the sample spans under 200,000 clones, around 75% being singletons. The CDR3 is 11 residues long. Germline V gives CDR1 MNHNY, CDR2 SVGAGI (reference sequence). V was clipped by 4 bases and J by 10 bases, with 10 bases between them. Findings and caveats of the study: Some V segments (TRBV6-2 and TRBV6-3 among them) were excluded as indistinguishable.

The clonotype originates from a woman aged 25 to 39 in good health and CMV-seronegative. Material: PBMCs. This rearrangement joins TRBV6-6 to TRBJ1-1; D is perhaps TRBD1 (5 bases). CDR3 residues: CASSFRGTAFF. CDR3 nucleotides: TGTGCCAGCAGTTTTAGGGGAACAGCTTTCTTT.